The next 3 T cell receptor beta chains were all read from a single sample in a study of blood T cells in healthy people across ages. A J-beta primer mix and a sample-barcoded 5' primer were used in a second PCR of roughly 7 to 12 cycles. TCRdb reprocessed the 5' RACE reads with MiXCR, giving one entry per CDR3 protein. Among roughly 1,300,000 distinct CDR3 sequences listed, approximately 59% were seen once. The material sequenced was blood. These receptors were obtained from a man between 18 and 35 years old in good health.

The rearrangement links TRBV3-1 to TRBJ2-5; D is uncertain. This CDR3 is built from 16 residues. Germline CDR1 is LGHDT and CDR2 is YNNKEL (reference sequence). V dropped 0 bases and J dropped 2 bases, with 13 bases sitting between them. The CDR3 DNA follows: TGTGCCAGCAGCCAAGATGCTCGAGGATTTCAAGAGACCCAGTACTTC. Protein product: CASSQDARGFQETQYF.

The chain combines TRBV7-8 with TRBJ2-6, with unresolved D. The germline gives CDR1 SGHVS, CDR2 FQNEAQ. CDR3 size: 16 residues. V shed 3 bases and J shed 0 bases, with 9 bases lying between them. DNA for the CDR3: TGTGCCAGCAGCTTCGCCGACACCTCTGGGGCCAACGTCCTGACTTTC. It specifies CASSFADTSGANVLTF.

The J gene is TRBJ2-1, the V gene TRBV6-2 or TRBV6-3, with 12 bases fitting TRBD2. The CDR3 consists of 14 residues. Germline-derived CDR1 and CDR2 are MNHEY and SVGEGT. Trimming cost V 6 bases and J 8 bases; bases outside gene matches: 5. CDR3 sequence reads: CASRMTSGGYEQFF. The CDR3 nucleotides are TGTGCCAGCAGGATGACTAGCGGGGGATATGAGCAGTTCTTC.